Below, one T cell receptor (beta chain) is given with its context. This CDR3 has 20 residues. Germline-derived CDR1 and CDR2 are MNHNS and SASEGT. V lost 0 bases and J 0 bases, leaving 22 bases between the germline ends. The data derive from a study of blood T cell repertoires in COVID-19. Study-level information: The origin of the acute and convalescent COVID-19 samples was the United States, Italy and Spain. T cells, B-cell-depleted T cells, or PBMCs provided the cDNA or gDNA that served as material.

Residents of about two dozen US areas, aged roughly 18 to 89 years, made up the participants. Categorization into cohorts depended on clinical history that participants reported. Generated by immunoSEQ multiplex PCR, the TCRdb table keeps only in-frame clones and is missing some. The table lists 320,000 or so clones, over 75% of them singletons. Sequencing used PBMCs or T cells enriched from blood (not recorded which). This chain joins TRBV6-1 and TRBJ2-3; TRBD1 is a possible D gene (5 bases). This TCR was recovered from a woman aged 25 to 39 who had recovered from COVID-19. This chain's CDR3 is CASSEAFWSLGGASTDTQYF. CDR3 sequence (DNA): TGTGCCAGCAGTGAAGCTTTTTGGAGTCTGGGTGGGGCGAGCACAGATACGCAGTATTTT.